Following are 7 T cell receptor beta chains from one sample sequenced in a study of shared clonotypes between healthy human individuals. Using immunoSEQ multiplex PCR, the repertoire was profiled, and TCRdb retains in-frame clones only, with some absent. The data contain about 960,000 clones, roughly 72% of them seen just once; the ten biggest clones take up approximately 1.5%. Specimen: memory CD4+ T cells sorted from blood. Subset defined: CD45RA-negative fraction. These receptors originate from a man in his late teens or twenties in good health.

This chain connects TRBV5-1 to TRBJ2-2; unclear D gene. The CDR3 runs 14 residues. Trimming cost V 4 bases and J 3 bases, with 10 bases left between them. Germline CDR1 and CDR2: SGHRS and YFSETQ. CDR3 residues: CASSLNQDTGELFF. CDR3 sequence (DNA): TGCGCCAGCAGCCTAAATCAGGACACCGGGGAGCTGTTTTTT.

This clone was seen a single time. The chain carries TRBV6-1 and TRBJ1-3; D gene ambiguous. Trimming took 4 bases from V and 0 from J, leaving 22 bases between them. The V gene's germline CDR1 is MNHNS and CDR2 SASEGT. The CDR3 covers 19 residues. The CDR3, as DNA: TGTGCCAGCAGTGCCACTCACATCTTAAGACACGGCTCTGGAAACACCATATATTTT. Amino acid sequence: CASSATHILRHGSGNTIYF.

A single count supports this clone. The V and J genes are TRBV28 and TRBJ2-1; D may match TRBD1 or TRBD2 (5 bases each). CDR1 is MDHEN and CDR2 is SYDVKM in the germline V gene. This CDR3 is 14 amino acids long. V was trimmed by 6 bases and J by 9 bases, leaving 18 bases between them. CDR3 amino acids: CASRIQGPGSEQFF. The DNA of the CDR3 is TGTGCCAGCAGGATTCAGGGCCCGGGAAGTGAGCAGTTCTTC.

Details on this clone: Other DNA sequences from this sample encode an identical CDR3 as well. The chain carries TRBV9 and TRBJ2-7; 8 bases align to TRBD1. V was pared by 2 bases and J by 2 bases, with 6 bases of the junction left unmatched. Germline-derived CDR1 and CDR2 are SGDLS and YYNGEE. There are 15 residues in the CDR3. The CDR3 DNA reads as TGTGCCAGCAGCGTGGGATGGACAGGGACCTACGAGCAGTACTTC. Translating gives CASSVGWTGTYEQYF.

The V call is TRBV29-1, the J call TRBJ2-7; a possible D gene is TRBD1 (6 bases). The V gene lost 3 bases and the J gene lost 0 bases, with 6 bases spanning the gap. This CDR3 is 12 amino acids long. CDR1 and CDR2 from the germline V gene are SQVTM and ANQGSEA. This CDR3 is CSVEGASYEQYF. Here the CDR3 DNA reads TGCAGCGTTGAGGGGGCCTCCTACGAGCAGTACTTC.

This clone has at least ten counts. V is TRBV6-6 and J is TRBJ2-7; 9 bases fit TRBD1. The CDR3 length is 15 residues. Germline CDR1 is MNHNY and CDR2 is SVGAGI (reference sequence). V was pared by 2 bases and J by 7 bases, with 9 bases of the junction left unmatched. CDR3 nucleotide sequence: TGTGCCAGCAGTTACGAGACCGGGACAGGGAGGGAGCAGTACTTC. This codes for CASSYETGTGREQYF.

This clone came up a few times. The J gene is TRBJ1-2, the V gene TRBV30; D unresolved. From germline, CDR1 is GTSNPN and CDR2 SVGIG (reference sequence). There are 13 residues in the CDR3. Trimming removed 1 base from V and 13 bases from J, with 19 bases in between. CDR3 region: CAWSATGVGSVTF. The CDR3 DNA follows: TGTGCCTGGAGTGCCACCGGGGTGGGTTCGGTCACCTTC.